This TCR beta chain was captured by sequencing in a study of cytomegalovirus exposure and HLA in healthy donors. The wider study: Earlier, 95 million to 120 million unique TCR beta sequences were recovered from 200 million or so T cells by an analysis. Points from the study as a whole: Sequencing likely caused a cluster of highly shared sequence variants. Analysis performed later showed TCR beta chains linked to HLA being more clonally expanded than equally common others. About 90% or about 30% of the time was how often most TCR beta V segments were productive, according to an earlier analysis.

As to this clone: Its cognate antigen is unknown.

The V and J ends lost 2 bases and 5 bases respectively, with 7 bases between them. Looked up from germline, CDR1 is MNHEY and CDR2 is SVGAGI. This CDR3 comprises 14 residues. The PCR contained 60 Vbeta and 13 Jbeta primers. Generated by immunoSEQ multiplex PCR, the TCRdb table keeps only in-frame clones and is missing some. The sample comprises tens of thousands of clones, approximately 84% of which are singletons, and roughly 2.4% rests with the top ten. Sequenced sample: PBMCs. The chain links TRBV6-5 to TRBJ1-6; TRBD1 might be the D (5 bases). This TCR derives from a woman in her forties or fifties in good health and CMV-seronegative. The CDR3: CASSYGGNNSPLHF. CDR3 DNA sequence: TGTGCCAGCAGTTACGGGGGGAATAATTCACCCCTCCACTTT.